This T cell receptor (beta chain) was sequenced for a study of control samples from healthy donors and cancer patients. The CDR3 has 13 amino acids. V lost 4 bases and J 6 bases, leaving 12 bases between the germline ends. In germline, CDR1 is SGDLS, CDR2 YYNGEE. Assay: immunoSEQ multiplex PCR; the TCRdb copy retains only in-frame clones and omits some. The sample lists under 75,000 clones; 85% were seen once. The J gene is TRBJ2-3, the V gene TRBV9; D unresolved. Sequenced material: blood. The TCR sequence derives from a man aged 40-55 years in good health. The CDR3 is CASSSLLWDTQYF. The CDR3 coding sequence is TGTGCCAGCAGCTCCTTGCTTTGGGATACGCAGTATTTT.